A selection of T cell receptor beta chains follows, all from one sample in a study of neurological immune-mediated disorders. TCRdb reprocessed the 5' RACE reads with MiXCR, giving one entry per CDR3 protein. The sample lists more than 50,000 distinct CDR3 sequences, about 10% occurring once. The specimen was PBMCs. These receptors were taken from a man aged 55-75 years in good health. Each CDR3 is given with its conserved first and last residue. D genes are given only for firm matches. Not all rows give a size; the values are once, few, many and, for expanded clones, a class.

d_gene	len	abundance	v_gene	j_gene	CDR3nt	CDR3aa
-	14	many	TRBV7-9	TRBJ1-3	TGTGCCAGCAGCTTTATGAGGCTGGGAAACACCATATATTTT	CASSFMRLGNTIYF
-	14	many	TRBV5-1	TRBJ2-1	TGCGCCAGCAGCTTGGGGGACAAGGACAATGAGCAGTTCTTC	CASSLGDKDNEQFF
TRBD1	14	many	TRBV10-3	TRBJ2-7	TGTGCCATTTCCGGACAGGGGGCATCGGGCGAGCAGTACTTC	CAISGQGASGEQYF
-	15	-	TRBV5-1	TRBJ2-3	TGCGCCAGCAGCCCTCGTACCACCCGCACAGATACGCAGTATTTT	CASSPRTTRTDTQYF
-	17	many	TRBV20-1	TRBJ1-3	TGCAGTGCGTCCGGGACCCTCAACCACTATTCTGGAAACACCATATATTTT	CSASGTLNHYSGNTIYF
-	15	many	TRBV6-5	TRBJ2-7	TGTGCCAGCAGTAACCCGCAGGGACTCTCGGGTGAGCAGTACTTC	CASSNPQGLSGEQYF
-	15	many	TRBV6-2/TRBV6-3	TRBJ2-4	TGTGCCAGCGAAGGACACCACCTTTCCAAAAACATTCAGTACTTC	CASEGHHLSKNIQYF
TRBD1	16	many	TRBV27	TRBJ2-5	TGTGCCAGCAGTCTCGGGACAGCCGGTTACCAAGAGACCCAGTACTTC	CASSLGTAGYQETQYF
-	14	medium-sized	TRBV20-1	TRBJ2-5	TGCAGTGCTAGCCCGGATAGGGGTCTAGGGACCCAGTACTTC	CSASPDRGLGTQYF
-	14	few	TRBV18	TRBJ1-1	TGTGCCAGCTCAACCACAGGGAGGGACACTGAAGCTTTCTTT	CASSTTGRDTEAFF
-	14	-	TRBV5-1	TRBJ1-4	TGCGCCAGCAGCCTACGGCCAACTAATGAAAAACTGTTTTTT	CASSLRPTNEKLFF
-	12	-	TRBV10-3	TRBJ2-4	TGTGCCATCAGTGAGAGCCAAGGGTGGCAGTACTTC	CAISESQGWQYF
TRBD1	16	many	TRBV7-9	TRBJ2-7	TGTGCCAGCAGCTCCACCGGGACAGCCAAAGCCTACGAGCAGTACTTC	CASSSTGTAKAYEQYF
TRBD1	15	many	TRBV6-2/TRBV6-3	TRBJ1-5	TGTGCCAGCAGTTACGTGACAGGGGGCAATCAGCCCCAGCATTTT	CASSYVTGGNQPQHF
TRBD1	14	many	TRBV18	TRBJ2-7	TGTGCCAGCTCACCCACCGGACAGGGCTACGAGCAGTACTTC	CASSPTGQGYEQYF
-	14	many	TRBV6-5	TRBJ1-1	TGTGCCAGCAGTTACGAGGCAGCACCCGCCGTAGCTTTCTTT	CASSYEAAPAVAFF
TRBD2	15	many	TRBV10-1	TRBJ2-3	TGCGCCAGCAGTTTGGGACTAGCGGAGAGAAATACGCAGTATTTT	CASSLGLAERNTQYF
TRBD1	12	-	TRBV18	TRBJ1-6	TGTGTCAGCTCACCCGACAGGGAGGACCTCCACTTT	CVSSPDREDLHF
TRBD2	15	many	TRBV7-2	TRBJ2-3	TGTGCCAGCAGCTTAAATGCGGGGGGGTCTGATACGCAGTATTTT	CASSLNAGGSDTQYF
-	12	-	TRBV29-1	TRBJ2-1	TGCAGCGTTCAACCGGGCCCCAAGGAGCAGTTCTTC	CSVQPGPKEQFF
TRBD1	17	many	TRBV4-1	TRBJ2-3	TGCGCCAGCAGCCAAGAAGTCACAGGGGTGAGCACAGATACGCAGTATTTT	CASSQEVTGVSTDTQYF
-	15	many	TRBV9	TRBJ2-3	TGTGCCAGCAGCGTAGAAGGGGGAGGCACAGATACGCAGTATTTT	CASSVEGGGTDTQYF
TRBD1	14	many	TRBV2	TRBJ1-3	TGTGCCAGCACCCTACAGGGGAAATCGGCCACCATATATTTT	CASTLQGKSATIYF
-	15	many	TRBV6-1	TRBJ2-1	TGTGCCAGCAGTGAACAGGCTAGCTCCTACAATGAGCAGTTCTTC	CASSEQASSYNEQFF
TRBD1	15	many	TRBV2	TRBJ2-7	TGTGCCAGCAGTTCACAGGGGCGAGGAACCTACGAGCAGTACTTC	CASSSQGRGTYEQYF
-	14	many	TRBV2	TRBJ1-5	TGTGCCAGCACTGGGGCAGGGCCGAATCAGCCCCAGCATTTT	CASTGAGPNQPQHF
-	16	medium-sized	TRBV28	TRBJ1-5	TGTGCCAGCAGTTTAGGGCAGGGGAGGATCAATCAGCCCCAGCATTTT	CASSLGQGRINQPQHF
-	14	many	TRBV7-8	TRBJ2-4	TGTGCCAGCAGCGTAGGACCGGGCCAAAACATTCAGTACTTC	CASSVGPGQNIQYF
-	14	many	TRBV5-1	TRBJ2-7	TGCGCCAGCAGCTTGAACGCAGGTCCCTACGAGCAGTACTTC	CASSLNAGPYEQYF
TRBD2	16	many	TRBV9	TRBJ2-7	TGTGCCAGCAGCGTGGGGGGGGAGGCCACGAGGGACGAGCAGTACTTC	CASSVGGEATRDEQYF
-	13	many	TRBV4-3	TRBJ2-1	TGCGCCAGCAGCCAAGATCAAGGTAATGAGCAGTTCTTC	CASSQDQGNEQFF
TRBD1	17	-	TRBV12-3/TRBV12-4	TRBJ1-2	TGTGCCAGCAGCCCCGGTGGGCCGGGACAGGGGAACTATGGCTACACCTTC	CASSPGGPGQGNYGYTF
TRBD1	14	many	TRBV7-9	TRBJ2-7	TGTGCCAGCAGCTTAGTTGGACAGGCCGACGAGCAGTACTTC	CASSLVGQADEQYF
-	15	-	TRBV5-1	TRBJ1-4	TGCGCCAGCATCTATGGGACCTCAACTAATGAAAAACTGTTTTTT	CASIYGTSTNEKLFF
-	14	many	TRBV7-8	TRBJ2-7	TGTGCCAGCAGCTTGGAGAGGGACCTCTACGAGCAGTACTTC	CASSLERDLYEQYF
-	15	many	TRBV12-3/TRBV12-4	TRBJ2-2	TGTGCCAGCCGCCCGGGTGGTGAGGACACCGGGGAGCTGTTTTTT	CASRPGGEDTGELFF
-	12	many	TRBV7-8	TRBJ2-7	TGTGCCAGCAGCTTATCGGTCTACGAGCAGTACTTC	CASSLSVYEQYF
TRBD2	14	many	TRBV7-2	TRBJ2-3	TGTGCCAGTGACCAGGGACTAGGTGGGGGTACGCAGTATTTT	CASDQGLGGGTQYF
-	15	many	TRBV20-1	TRBJ1-2	TGCAGTGCTAGAGATTCTGCCGCAACCCACTATGGCTACACCTTC	CSARDSAATHYGYTF
-	12	-	TRBV20-1	TRBJ1-4	TGCAGTGCTGGCTCTAACAATGAAAAACTGTTTTTT	CSAGSNNEKLFF
-	13	many	TRBV5-1	TRBJ2-1	TGCGCCAGCAGCTTGGGGGCAGCCGGTGAGCAGTTCTTC	CASSLGAAGEQFF
-	19	many	TRBV25-1	TRBJ2-7	TGTGCCAGCAGTGAGAGACTACCCCTGGCGGGCGACGCTTCCTACGAGCAGTACTTC	CASSERLPLAGDASYEQYF
-	13	many	TRBV5-1	TRBJ1-2	TGCGCCAGCAGCTTGGGGGGTAACTATGGCTACACCTTC	CASSLGGNYGYTF
-	12	many	TRBV5-4	TRBJ1-1	TGTGCCAGCCAACGGGAGGGGATTGAAGCTTTCTTT	CASQREGIEAFF
-	13	many	TRBV7-2	TRBJ1-2	TGTGCCAGCAGCTGGGACACCCTGGCTGGCTACACCTTC	CASSWDTLAGYTF
-	13	many	TRBV28	TRBJ1-1	TGTGCCATCGCTATTACAGGAAGGGTTGAAGCTTTCTTT	CAIAITGRVEAFF
-	12	many	TRBV27	TRBJ2-2	TGTGCCAGCAGTTTATCGACCGGGGAGCTGTTTTTT	CASSLSTGELFF
-	15	many	TRBV28	TRBJ1-5	TGTGCCAGCAGTTTGTCGGAAGGGGCTTTGCAGCCCCAGCATTTT	CASSLSEGALQPQHF
-	14	many	TRBV7-9	TRBJ2-7	TGTGCCAGCAGCTTAGACGGGTCAGGGTACGAGCAGTACTTC	CASSLDGSGYEQYF
-	13	many	TRBV6-5	TRBJ1-4	TGTGCCAGCAGTTACTCGCCCGGGGAAAAACTGTTTTTT	CASSYSPGEKLFF
-	14	many	TRBV20-1	TRBJ1-5	TGCAGTGCGAGGAGCTTGCACGGCACCCAGCCCCAGCATTTT	CSARSLHGTQPQHF
-	16	-	TRBV27	TRBJ1-5	TGTGCCAGCAGTCCGAACAAACAGGTTAGCAATCAGCCCCAGCATTTT	CASSPNKQVSNQPQHF
-	13	many	TRBV6-1	TRBJ1-1	TGTGCCAGCAGTGAACCCCGGTCCACTGAAGCTTTCTTT	CASSEPRSTEAFF
TRBD1	17	few	TRBV6-6	TRBJ1-2	TGTGCCAGCAGTTTCCGCCTGAGGGACAGGGGGCCGTATGGCTACACCTTC	CASSFRLRDRGPYGYTF
TRBD2	15	many	TRBV2	TRBJ2-3	TGTGCCAGCAGGCGCACTAGCGGGGGGGCCAATGAGCAGTATTTT	CASRRTSGGANEQYF
-	14	many	TRBV5-1	TRBJ1-1	TGCGCCAGCAGCTTTACAACCCCGGAGACTGAAGCTTTCTTT	CASSFTTPETEAFF
-	16	-	TRBV7-9	TRBJ1-5	TGTGCCAGCAGCTCCTCAGGGACACATAGCAATCAGACCCAGCATTTT	CASSSSGTHSNQTQHF